This T cell receptor beta chain derives from a study of blood T cell repertoires in COVID-19 (dated by TCRdb to 2018 to 2021). Background for the entire study: The collaborator samples originated in the United States, Italy and Spain and spanned the acute and convalescent phases of COVID-19. The prospective study material was composed of cDNA or gDNA derived from T cells, B-cell-depleted T cells, or PBMCs. Subjects who had been exposed to COVID-19, were actively infected with it, or had recovered from it provided the deeply sampled blood TCRbeta repertoires that made up the dataset. The repertoires were released in a freely available public database meant as a resource for research on the immune response to SARS-CoV-2. Samples came from the ongoing ImmuneRACE study (first 160 participants) plus 1,254 subjects from 6 global collaborators. Nearly every sample came with metadata listing a de-identified subject ID, COVID-19 status, age in years and sex. Where available, HLA class I and class II types were taken from metadata supplied by the sample provider and were not determined by assay-based typing. What the research found in general, with its limitations: The quantity of clinical and demographic metadata differed by source and by participant and was supplied without curation.

From the cysteine through the phenylalanine, the CDR3 covers 14 amino acids. The retained sequence is limited to the CDR3, 42 bases, with the frame set at the first base. Of note for this clone: Its antigen has not been determined. No much larger clonotype is one base removed from it; base qualities were not supplied.

TCRbeta CDR3 regions were amplified from genomic DNA using the immunoSEQ Assay, a bias-controlled multiplex PCR. Per the original workflow: The number of nucleated cells in each sample was estimated by amplification of reference gene primers within the assay. To quantify the absolute abundance of each unique TCRbeta CDR3 rearrangement, sequence reads were collapsed and filtered. For each sample, productive Simpson clonality was calculated by taking the square root of Simpson's diversity index across productive rearrangements. TCRdb holds this immuneACCESS table with in-frame rearrangements only. Some clones are missing; in checked studies, unresolved V genes explain under half, and the rest has no known cause. V and J calls and clone size are as listed in that table; D and trimming were resolved from the DNA. In this sample the table shows approximately 74,000 clones, around 93% of which occur a single time. Of the sample, roughly 5% is held by the ten largest clones.

Collaborating institutions collected whole blood in K2EDTA tubes following their own protocols. Collaborator samples were shipped for TCRbeta analysis as frozen whole blood, isolated PBMCs, or DNA extracted from either sample type. This TCR was sampled from a woman aged 55-75 years with active COVID-19. The chain couples TRBV21-1 to TRBJ2-7; the DNA was not used to check the table's D call, TRBD1. TRBV21-1 is a pseudogene. Sequencing was carried out using peripheral blood. The sequence in DNA is TGTGCCAGCAGCATGGACAGACCTTCCTACGAGCAGTACTTC. It translates to CASSMDRPSYEQYF.